The rows below give T cell receptor beta chains drawn from one sample of a study of blood T cell repertoires in COVID-19. Generated by immunoSEQ multiplex PCR, the TCRdb table keeps only in-frame clones and is missing some. The sample has roughly 110,000 clones; about 70% are singletons. Sequenced: peripheral blood. The receptors were sampled from a human donor with acute or convalescent COVID-19. The donor label of this sample is uncertain. The CDR3 runs from the conserved cysteine through the conserved F or W. The D gene is left open where the match is weak. Size tells how often a clone was seen (once, few, many) or the class of an expanded clone, and some rows leave it out.

TRBJ2-1 | TRBD2 | TRBV3-1/TRBV3-2 | - | CASSPSSGGVYNEQFF | TGTGCCAGCAGCCCCTCTAGCGGGGGGGTCTACAATGAGCAGTTCTTC
TRBJ1-1 | - | TRBV3-1/TRBV3-2 | many | CASSPNGQPSTEAFF | TGTGCCAGCAGCCCAAACGGACAGCCGAGCACTGAAGCTTTCTTT
TRBJ1-4 | - | TRBV5-1 | - | CASSLGGNEKLFF | TGCGCCAGCAGCCTGGGAGGGAATGAAAAACTGTTTTTT
TRBJ2-6 | - | TRBV5-1 | - | CASMTVSGANVLTF | TGCGCCAGCATGACAGTCTCTGGGGCCAACGTCCTGACTTTC
TRBJ2-7 | - | TRBV4-1 | - | CASSQDPQGVYEQYF | TGCGCCAGCAGCCAAGATCCACAGGGCGTCTACGAGCAGTACTTC
TRBJ2-1 | - | TRBV11-2 | - | CASSLEQGDEQFF | TGTGCCAGCAGCTTAGAACAGGGCGATGAGCAGTTCTTC
TRBJ1-3 | TRBD1 | TRBV4-1 | few | CASSQVQGGSGNTIYF | TGCGCCAGCAGCCAAGTACAGGGGGGCTCTGGAAACACCATATATTTT
TRBJ2-5 | - | TRBV10-3 | - | CAISGGGEETQYF | TGTGCCATCAGTGGGGGCGGGGAGGAGACCCAGTACTTC
TRBJ2-3 | TRBD1 | TRBV3-1/TRBV3-2 | - | CASSQDDRDDTQYF | TGTGCCAGCAGCCAAGATGACAGGGACGATACGCAGTATTTT
TRBJ1-1 | TRBD1 | TRBV12-3/TRBV12-4 | - | CASSRQGHTEAFF | TGTGCCAGCAGCCGACAGGGTCACACTGAAGCTTTCTTT
TRBJ2-1 | - | TRBV18 | - | CASSQSLGHNEQFF | TGTGCCAGCTCACAATCCTTGGGCCACAATGAGCAGTTCTTC
TRBJ2-5 | - | TRBV7-2 | - | CASSFSSAGETQYF | TGTGCCAGCAGCTTCAGCTCGGCCGGGGAGACCCAGTACTTC
TRBJ2-1 | - | TRBV27 | - | CASSPYAGSSYNEQFF | TGTGCCAGCAGTCCCTACGCAGGAAGCTCCTACAATGAGCAGTTCTTC
TRBJ1-2 | TRBD1 | TRBV6-5 | - | CASRDRVDGYTF | TGTGCCAGCAGAGACAGGGTGGATGGCTACACCTTC
TRBJ1-6 | - | TRBV9 | - | CASSVFDNSPLHF | TGTGCCAGCAGCGTATTCGATAATTCACCCCTCCACTTT